The T cell receptor beta chain under discussion was sequenced for a study of blood T cell repertoires in COVID-19. Assay used: immunoSEQ multiplex PCR; TCRdb lists only in-frame clones, some missing. The sample yields 300,000 to 400,000 clones, 65% to 90% seen once. Participant-reported clinical history was the basis for cohort assignment. The CDR3 loop spans 14 amino acids. The V and J ends lost 3 bases and 8 bases respectively, with 17 bases between them. Per the germline V gene, CDR1 is SGHRS and CDR2 is YFSETQ. The TCR comes from a woman between 35 and 50 years old with acute COVID-19. Sequenced sample: PBMCs or T cells enriched from blood (not recorded which). This chain joins TRBV5-1 and TRBJ1-2; D remains unclear. CDR3 nucleotides: TGCGCCAGCAGCTCCTATGGTTCGTTCGGGGGCTACACCTTC. This translates into CASSSYGSFGGYTF.